This T cell receptor (beta chain) was captured by sequencing in a study of T cell responses to AZD1222 COVID-19 vaccine (dated by TCRdb to the early 2020s). Regarding the research as a whole: AZD1222 recipients with second doses at about 4 weeks or about 12 weeks were pooled, because spike-specific TCR depth and breadth did not differ between schedules. Trial participants were enrolled by age into subgroups of 18-55, 56-69 and 70-plus years, and about 150, 27 and 61 TCR-sequenced participants, respectively, were included in these subgroups. TCR sequencing was performed for 230 to 250 trial participants, of whom about 200 were given two doses of AZD1222 and some 26 were given two doses of MenACWY control vaccine.

To note about this clone: There is no known antigen for this receptor. Base quality data are lacking; no much larger clone is found one base away.

The CDR3 regions of human TCRbeta chains were analyzed by immunosequencing. As for the authors' bioinformatics: Repertoire TCRs were matched against a reference library of SARS-CoV-2-specific TCRs generated with the MIRA antigen-specificity platform. Breadth meant the fraction of unique TCRs that were SARS-CoV-2-associated, whereas depth meant the fraction of total T cells that were SARS-CoV-2-associated. Using the MIRA data, each spike-specific TCR was assigned both to the spike region to which the TCR was reactive and to a CD4 or CD8 class. Log10-transformed breadth and depth values were compared by one-way ANOVA with Sidak's multiple comparisons tests. Entries here come from immuneACCESS through TCRdb and include only in-frame sequences with V and J called. Some clones fail to appear in such tables; in the studies checked, an unresolved V gene covers under half of the shortfall, and the cause of the remainder is unknown. Clone size and V and J calls were adopted from that table, with D and trimming inferred from the DNA. This sample lists roughly 130,000 clones; roughly 92% were detected once. The ten largest clones take up around 1.7% of the sample.

Here is what the overall study found, with its caveats: After two AZD1222 doses, spike-specific TCR breadth and depth were significantly higher than at day 0 and than in MenACWY recipients. Conclusions about previously exposed vaccinees were limited because only six or seven AZD1222 recipients were SARS-CoV-2 seropositive at baseline. The 56-69-year group was small, and its depth increase did not reach significance, likely because of low power. Participants were mostly white British, with more females than males. The authors suggested clonal diversity may have been underestimated. Because no day 14 peak-response samples were available, the repertoires could be characterized only after the peak T cell response. CD4 TCRs associated with the vaccine covered the entire spike protein, and the dominant responses were in regions 160-218 and 743-854. Nearly half of unique spike-specific TCRs reportedly recognized epitopes outside regions mutated in the B.1.351 and B.1.1.7 variants.

Taken with the paper, the label for time point translates to: baseline before first vaccination. Vaccinee samples were obtained from the UK trials COV001 and COV002, which included a single-blind randomized controlled phase 2/3 trial of AZD1222 (ChAdOx1 nCoV-19) in healthy adults. For TCRbeta chain sequencing, PBMC samples from trial participants were taken at day 0 and at day 28 after the second dose. This sample comprised peripheral blood, obtained on day 0 of AZD1222 vaccination. This sequence originates from an adult in good health.

CDR3 protein: CSEALAGGPGEQFF. DNA sequence: TGCAGCGAAGCACTAGCGGGGGGGCCGGGTGAGCAGTTCTTC. The rearrangement combines TRBV29-1 with TRBJ2-1; the central 13 bases match TRBD2. Germline trimming: 7 bases from V, 9 bases from J; junction bases outside gene matches: 9. From a lookup of the germline V gene, CDR1 and CDR2 are SQVTM and ANQGSEA. Including cysteine and phenylalanine, the CDR3 has 14 amino acids. Left in the record is the CDR3 DNA by itself, 42 bases read in frame from the first base.